This T cell receptor (beta chain) was recovered during a study of CD8 T cells in Susac syndrome. This clonotype was seen only once. Random hexamers were used to reverse transcribe the RNA input (roughly 0.5 to 1 ug). TCRdb re-derived calls from the immunoSEQ multiplex PCR reads in MiXCR, one entry per CDR3 protein. The sample has roughly 130,000 distinct CDR3 sequences; roughly 95% are singletons. V was clipped by 6 bases and J by 8 bases; unmatched bases: 5. The CDR3 runs to 13 residues. Germline loops: CDR1 MNHNY, CDR2 SVGAGI (reference sequence). This sequence originates from a human donor with multiple sclerosis. The sequenced sample was CD4+ T cells from PBMCs. V is TRBV6-6 and J is TRBJ2-3, with TRBD1 matching 10 bases. CDR3 loop: CASRGDRGGTQYF. The CDR3 region has the DNA TGTGCCAGCAGGGGGGACAGGGGAGGTACGCAGTATTTT.